This TCR beta chain was identified during a study of beta chain features in type 1 diabetes. Since all of the isolated RNA was reverse transcribed, expressed TCRB transcripts were what got sequenced. The repertoire was sequenced with immunoSEQ multiplex PCR; TCRdb's copy has only in-frame clones and lacks some. The repertoire consists of hundreds of thousands of clones, with approximately 30% occurring once and the leading ten covering around 0.065%. As concerns this clone: Antigen unknown.

The trim removed 4 bases at V and 7 bases at J, leaving 6 bases unmatched. Germline V CDR1 and CDR2: SGDLS, YYNGEE. The CDR3 loop spans 15 amino acids. About 110 mL of blood, on average, came from one heparinised draw per donor. Study observations and caveats: Any PCR bias toward short templates would affect both groups alike.

The receptor was derived from a young man in good health. The J gene is TRBJ2-5, the V gene TRBV9, with 14 bases identical to TRBD2. Sequencing was carried out using naive CD4+ T cells from blood. In DNA, the CDR3 is TGTGCCAGCAGCCCAGGGACTAGCGGGAGCGGGACCCAGTACTTC. This encodes CASSPGTSGSGTQYF.